The clone carrying this TCR beta chain has a handful of counts. Its specificity is not known. This entry comes from a study of naive and memory T cell subsets. Whole-study findings and limits: In naive cells, over 90% of TCR sequences were seen only once. Clonotypes are single alpha or beta chains, not paired receptors.

Both TRBC1 and TRBC2 were covered by a beta constant-region primer of two equimolar oligonucleotides. TCRdb called the UMI-ligation and nested PCR reads again in MiXCR, with one record for every CDR3 protein. The table includes roughly 91,000 distinct CDR3 sequences, under 15% detected once. Germline CDR1 and CDR2: MNHNY and SVGAGI (reference sequence). The CDR3 runs 17 residues. The V end lost 6 bases, the J end lost 1 base, and 19 bases lay between the germline ends. Sample: central memory CD4+ T cells from blood. This sequence was found in a human donor in good health. This chain connects TRBV6-6 to TRBJ1-5, with D hard to call. The CDR3 here is CASSQRGAGGSNQPQHF. The CDR3 DNA follows: TGTGCCAGCAGCCAACGGGGAGCCGGTGGGAGCAATCAGCCCCAGCATTTT.